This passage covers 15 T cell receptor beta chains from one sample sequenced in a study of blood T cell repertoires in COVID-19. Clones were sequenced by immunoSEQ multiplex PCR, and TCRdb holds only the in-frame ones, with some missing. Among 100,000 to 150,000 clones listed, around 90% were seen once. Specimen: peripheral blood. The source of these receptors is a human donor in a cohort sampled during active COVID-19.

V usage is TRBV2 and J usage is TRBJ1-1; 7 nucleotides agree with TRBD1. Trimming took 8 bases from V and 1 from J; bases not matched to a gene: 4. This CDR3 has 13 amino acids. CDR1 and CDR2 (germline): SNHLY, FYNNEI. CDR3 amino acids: CASGRDRNTEAFF. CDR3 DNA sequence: TGTGCCAGCGGTAGGGACAGGAACACTGAAGCTTTCTTT. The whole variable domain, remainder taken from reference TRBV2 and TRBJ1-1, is EPEVTQTPSHQVTQMGQEVILRCVPISNHLYFYWYRQILGQKVEFLVSFYNNEISEKSEIFDDQFSVERPDGSNFTLKIRSTKLEDSAMYFCASGRDRNTEAFFGQGTRLTVV.

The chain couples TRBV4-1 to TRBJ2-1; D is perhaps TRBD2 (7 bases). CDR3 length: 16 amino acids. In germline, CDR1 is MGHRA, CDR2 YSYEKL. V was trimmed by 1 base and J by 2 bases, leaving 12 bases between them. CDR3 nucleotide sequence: TGCGCCAGCAGCCAAGTACCGGGGGGCCCCTACAATGAGCAGTTCTTC. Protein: CASSQVPGGPYNEQFF.

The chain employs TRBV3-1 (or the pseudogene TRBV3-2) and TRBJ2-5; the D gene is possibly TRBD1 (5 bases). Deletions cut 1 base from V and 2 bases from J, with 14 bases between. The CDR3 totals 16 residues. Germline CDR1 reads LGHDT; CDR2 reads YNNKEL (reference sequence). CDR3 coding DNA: TGTGCCAGCAGCCAAGCAGGGAAATGGGATCAAGAGACCCAGTACTTC. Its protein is CASSQAGKWDQETQYF.

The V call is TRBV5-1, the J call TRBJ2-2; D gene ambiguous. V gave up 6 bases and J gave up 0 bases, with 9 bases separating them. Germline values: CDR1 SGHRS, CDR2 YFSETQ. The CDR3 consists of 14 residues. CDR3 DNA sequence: TGCGCCAGCATCGTCGACACGAACACCGGGGAGCTGTTTTTT. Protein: CASIVDTNTGELFF.

The DNA of the CDR3 is TGTGCCAGCAGCGTAGCGGGGAGGAACACCGGGGAGCTGTTTTTT. It encodes CASSVAGRNTGELFF. The chain carries TRBV9 and TRBJ2-2, with D tentatively TRBD2 (5 bases). CDR1 is SGDLS, CDR2 YYNGEE, per germline. V was clipped by 0 bases and J by 1 base, with 7 bases between them. This CDR3 has 15 amino acids.

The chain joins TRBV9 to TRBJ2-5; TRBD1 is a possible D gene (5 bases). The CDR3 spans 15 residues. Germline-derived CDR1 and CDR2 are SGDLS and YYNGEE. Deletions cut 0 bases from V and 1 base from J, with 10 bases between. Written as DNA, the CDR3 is TGTGCCAGCAGCGTAGCTGGGGCAGTCCAAGAGACCCAGTACTTC. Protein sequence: CASSVAGAVQETQYF.

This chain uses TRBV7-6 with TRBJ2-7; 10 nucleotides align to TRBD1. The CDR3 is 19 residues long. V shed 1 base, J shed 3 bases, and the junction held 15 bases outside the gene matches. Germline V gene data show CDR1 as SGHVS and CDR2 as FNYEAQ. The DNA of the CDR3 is TGTGCCAGCAGCTTAGAGGTGTTTGGGACAGGGGTATCCTACTACGAGCAGTACTTC. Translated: CASSLEVFGTGVSYYEQYF.

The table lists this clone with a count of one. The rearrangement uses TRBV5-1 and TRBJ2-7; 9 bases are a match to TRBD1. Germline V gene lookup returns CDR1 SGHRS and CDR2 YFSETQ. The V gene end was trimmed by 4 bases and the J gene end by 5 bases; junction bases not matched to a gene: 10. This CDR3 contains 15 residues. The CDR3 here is CASSPGRDRVDEQYF. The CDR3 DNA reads TGCGCCAGCAGCCCAGGCCGGGACAGGGTGGACGAGCAGTACTTC. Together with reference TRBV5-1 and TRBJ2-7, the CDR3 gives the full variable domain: KAGVTQTPRYLIKTRGQQVTLSCSPISGHRSVSWYQQTPGQGLQFLFEYFSETQRNKGNFPGRFSGRQFSNSRSEMNVSTLELGDSALYLCASSPGRDRVDEQYFGPGTRLTVT.

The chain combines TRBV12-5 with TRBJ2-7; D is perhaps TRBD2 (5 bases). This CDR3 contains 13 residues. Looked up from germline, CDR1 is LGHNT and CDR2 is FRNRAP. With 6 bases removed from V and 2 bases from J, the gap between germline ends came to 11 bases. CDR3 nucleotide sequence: TGTGCTAGTGGCCGGACTGCCACCTACGAGCAGTACTTC. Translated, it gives CASGRTATYEQYF. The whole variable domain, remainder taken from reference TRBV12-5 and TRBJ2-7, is DARVTQTPRHKVTEMGQEVTMRCQPILGHNTVFWYRQTMMQGLELLAYFRNRAPLDDSGMPKDRFSAEMPDATLATLKIQPSEPRDSAVYFCASGRTATYEQYFGPGTRLTVT.

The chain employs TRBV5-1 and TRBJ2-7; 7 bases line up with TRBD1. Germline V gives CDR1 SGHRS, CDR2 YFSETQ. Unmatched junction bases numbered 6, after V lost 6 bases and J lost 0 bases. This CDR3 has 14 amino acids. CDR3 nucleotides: TGCGCCAGCACCCGGACAGGCAGCTCCTACGAGCAGTACTTC. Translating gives CASTRTGSSYEQYF.

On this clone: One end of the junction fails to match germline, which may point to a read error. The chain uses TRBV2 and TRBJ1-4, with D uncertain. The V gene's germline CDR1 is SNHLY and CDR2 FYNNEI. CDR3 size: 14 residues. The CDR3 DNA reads TGTGCCAGCAGGGAAGACGGGACTAATGAAAAACTGTTTTTT. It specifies CASREDGTNEKLFF.

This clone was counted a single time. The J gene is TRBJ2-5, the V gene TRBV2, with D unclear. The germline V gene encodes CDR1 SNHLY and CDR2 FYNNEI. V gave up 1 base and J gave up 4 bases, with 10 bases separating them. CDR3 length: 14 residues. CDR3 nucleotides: TGTGCCAGCAGTGAAGGCGCCTTCCGAGAGACCCAGTACTTC. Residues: CASSEGAFRETQYF.

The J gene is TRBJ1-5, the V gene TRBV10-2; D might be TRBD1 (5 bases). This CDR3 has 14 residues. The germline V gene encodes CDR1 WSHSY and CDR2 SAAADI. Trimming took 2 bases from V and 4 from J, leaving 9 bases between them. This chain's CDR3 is CASSEEGTNQPQHF. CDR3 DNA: TGCGCCAGCAGTGAGGAGGGGACTAATCAGCCCCAGCATTTT.

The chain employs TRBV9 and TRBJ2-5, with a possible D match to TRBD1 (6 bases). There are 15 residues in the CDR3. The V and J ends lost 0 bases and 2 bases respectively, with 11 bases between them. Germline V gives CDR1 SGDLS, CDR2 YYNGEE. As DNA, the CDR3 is TGTGCCAGCAGCGTAGGGACAGTCCCACAAGAGACCCAGTACTTC. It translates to CASSVGTVPQETQYF.

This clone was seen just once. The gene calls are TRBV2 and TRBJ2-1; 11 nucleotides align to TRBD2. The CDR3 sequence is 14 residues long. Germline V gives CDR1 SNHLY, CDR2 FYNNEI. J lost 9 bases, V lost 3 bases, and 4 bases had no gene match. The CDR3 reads CASSDWLAGGEQFF. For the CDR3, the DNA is TGTGCCAGCAGTGACTGGCTAGCGGGGGGTGAGCAGTTCTTC.